These T cell receptor beta chains were read from a single sample in a study of spatial heterogeneity in lung cancer. TCRdb called the 5' RACE reads again in MiXCR, with one record for every CDR3 protein. The sample comprises roughly 25,000 distinct CDR3 sequences, roughly 7.2% of which are singletons, and 13% to 15% rests with the top ten. Specimen: PBMCs, collected at surgery. The receptors were gathered from a male donor with early-stage non-small cell lung cancer. Each CDR3 is given with its conserved first and last residue. Fields, in order: CDR3 length, D gene, J gene, V gene, CDR3 protein. The D gene is left open where the match is weak.

11	-	TRBJ2-7	TRBV28	CASSSPYEQYF
11	-	TRBJ2-3	TRBV20-1	CSASHTDTQYF
16	-	TRBJ2-3	TRBV20-1	CSAPKEGEWGTDTQYF
16	-	TRBJ2-6	TRBV6-5	CASSYHSETGANVLTF
14	-	TRBJ1-6	TRBV7-9	CASSWDVYNSPLHF
14	-	TRBJ1-4	TRBV18	CASCAGQTNEKLFF
13	-	TRBJ2-7	TRBV6-5	CASSYDGAREQYF
11	-	TRBJ1-1	TRBV12-3/TRBV12-4	CASSTGPEAFF
18	-	TRBJ1-6	TRBV4-1	CASSQDIAGGAQNSPLHF
13	-	TRBJ1-2	TRBV5-1	CASSLDVNYGYTF
15	-	TRBJ1-1	TRBV28	CASSTFGPPNTEAFF
14	-	TRBJ2-3	TRBV5-6	CASSLAGMRDTQYF
15	-	TRBJ1-1	TRBV2	CASSLREGMNTEAFF
13	TRBD2	TRBJ2-7	TRBV20-1	CSAIKGKRDEQHF
12	-	TRBJ1-1	TRBV12-3/TRBV12-4	CASSLALDEAFF
14	-	TRBJ2-7	TRBV6-1	CASTSGSLGVRQYF
15	-	TRBJ2-1	TRBV28	CASSQPPGVYNEQFF
13	-	TRBJ2-3	TRBV5-1	CASSWGGTDTQYF
16	TRBD2	TRBJ2-3	TRBV20-1	CSAEGWVSGSRDTQYF
16	-	TRBJ2-1	TRBV18	CASSPPGSHTYNEQFF
13	-	TRBJ1-2	TRBV7-9	CASSFNVAYGYTF
14	TRBD1	TRBJ2-1	TRBV11-1	CASSPTGTRNEQFF
14	-	TRBJ1-5	TRBV2	CASREDPGVQPQHF
16	TRBD2	TRBJ2-1	TRBV9	CASSAGLAGGVNEQFF
17	TRBD1	TRBJ2-7	TRBV6-5	CASSYNGGQGTSYEQYF
13	-	TRBJ1-1	TRBV28	CASSLKGRTEAFF
15	-	TRBJ2-1	TRBV2	CASSAPGQRNNEQFF
15	-	TRBJ1-2	TRBV7-2	CASSQGTSRSYGYTF
14	-	TRBJ2-3	TRBV24-1	CATSGGALPDTQYF
13	-	TRBJ1-5	TRBV28	CATYARDNQPQHF
16	TRBD2	TRBJ2-5	TRBV5-8	CASSLGLAGARETQYF
13	-	TRBJ2-3	TRBV7-8	CASSYPGGDTQYF
18	-	TRBJ2-2	TRBV4-1	CASSQGVATRAFTGELFF
16	-	TRBJ2-7	TRBV7-9	CASSLKEGFSSYEQYF
14	-	TRBJ2-5	TRBV4-1	CASSHPGEQETQYF
15	TRBD1	TRBJ2-5	TRBV4-2	CASSQGQGLGETQYF
14	-	TRBJ1-4	TRBV12-3/TRBV12-4	CASSLKGSGVKLFF
15	TRBD2	TRBJ2-3	TRBV20-1	CSATSGTTSTDTQYF
13	-	TRBJ1-1	TRBV5-1	CASSLVGGRDAFF
13	TRBD1	TRBJ2-7	TRBV11-2	CASSVGTDYEQYF
14	-	TRBJ2-3	TRBV21-1	CASSTVRDTDTQYF
14	TRBD1	TRBJ2-3	TRBV28	CASSSTGRADTQYF
11	-	TRBJ1-6	TRBV30	CAWSANSPLHF
15	-	TRBJ2-5	TRBV5-5	CASSLVENTQETQYF
14	TRBD2	TRBJ2-3	TRBV2	CASKLAGGADTQYF
15	TRBD2	TRBJ2-1	TRBV7-9	CASSKRDRAYNEQFF
15	TRBD1	TRBJ1-3	TRBV27	CASRQDRGPGNTIYF
12	TRBD2	TRBJ2-5	TRBV5-1	CASRGLEETQYF
15	-	TRBJ1-4	TRBV2	CASRRDGVTNEKLFF
14	-	TRBJ2-7	TRBV3-1	CASSQDPRSYEQYF
13	TRBD1	TRBJ1-1	TRBV6-1	CASSAFRDRGAFF
15	-	TRBJ1-3	TRBV14	CASSQGRIYGNTIYF
18	-	TRBJ1-6	TRBV28	CASSLNRRTILYNSPLHF
14	TRBD2	TRBJ2-7	TRBV11-2	CASSSGTREYEQYF